This TCR beta chain was identified in a study of PD-1 blockade in classical Hodgkin lymphoma. To note about this clone: Antigen specificity is unknown.

Study findings and constraints: What caused the repertoire differences, perhaps disease activity or prior therapy, remains undefined. Relapsed/refractory patients reportedly had the lowest baseline TCR diversity, below newly diagnosed patients, who were below healthy donors.

Sequenced by immunoSEQ multiplex PCR; TCRdb stores in-frame clones only, minus some. In the table there are fewer than 30,000 clones, roughly 90% of which are singletons. The germline V gene encodes CDR1 SGHTA and CDR2 FQGNSA. CDR3 length equals 14 residues. V was clipped by 6 bases and J by 4 bases, with 12 bases between them. Stated time point: newly diagnosed, previously untreated cHL patient sample. The CD4+ T cells used were purified from thawed PBMCs through magnetic negative selection. A comparison was provided by newly diagnosed, untreated classical Hodgkin lymphoma PBMCs. Input material: CD4+ T cells from blood. The TCR sequence derives from a human donor with classical Hodgkin lymphoma. V and J are TRBV7-2 and TRBJ1-4; D gene uncertain. The CDR3 is CASSLGRNNEKLFF. The CDR3 nucleotides read TGTGCCAGCAGTCTAGGACGGAATAATGAAAAACTGTTTTTT.